Listed here are 22 T cell receptor beta chains from one sample, sequenced in a study of regulatory T cells in long-lasting Graves disease. With iRepertoire HTBI primers and Arm-PCR of CDR3 regions, TCR beta libraries were built. TCRdb passed the multiplex PCR reads through MiXCR, listing each CDR3 protein once. Found here are fewer than 400,000 distinct CDR3 sequences, about 20% of them singletons; the top ten hold about 29%. The sample's time point: persistent/refractory GD, antithyroid drugs over 5 years with positive TRAb. The authors made the TCR library using RNA they extracted from PBMCs. The sequenced sample was peripheral blood mononuclear cells (PBMCs), obtained when the disease was refractory, from a patient treated with antithyroid drugs. These receptors all come from a female donor with Graves disease.

The chain couples TRBV6-9 to TRBJ2-1; 7 bases agree with TRBD2. Per germline, CDR1 MNHGY and CDR2 SVAAGI. The length of the CDR3 is 16 residues. J was trimmed by 6 bases and V by 3 bases; bases with no gene match: 11. CDR3 protein: CASSYTSGLGGNEQFF. The CDR3 DNA reads as TGTGCCAGCAGTTACACCTCAGGACTAGGTGGCAATGAGCAGTTCTTC.

This clonotype was counted many times. V gene TRBV12-3 or TRBV12-4 combines with J gene TRBJ1-2; D call uncertain. V was clipped by 7 bases and J by 0 bases, with 12 bases between them. This CDR3 comprises 14 residues. CDR3 protein: CASTRGEANYGYTF. CDR3 in DNA: TGTGCCAGCACCCGTGGGGAGGCTAACTATGGCTACACCTTC.

In nucleotides, the CDR3 is TGTGCCAGCAGCTTAGGCCGTAGGAGGGCCCTCCACTTT. Its translation: CASSLGRRRALHF. This sequence joins TRBV13 and TRBJ1-6; D remains unclear. The CDR3 covers 13 residues. Trimming cost V 0 bases and J 14 bases, with 11 bases left between them. Germline V CDR1 and CDR2: PRHDT, FYEKMQ (reference sequence).

This clonotype has a count of ten or more. Here the CDR3 DNA reads TGTGCCTGGAGTGAGGCCGGGACAGGGGGTAGTCATGGCTACACCTTC. It translates to CAWSEAGTGGSHGYTF. V usage is TRBV30 and J usage is TRBJ1-2, with 11 bases identical to TRBD1. CDR3 length: 16 amino acids. J gave up 6 bases and V 1 base, and 10 bases lay outside the gene matches. Germline-derived CDR1 and CDR2 are GTSNPN and SVGIG (reference sequence).

Notes on this clonotype: It is likely a read error, because the conserved phenylalanine at the end of the CDR3 is missing. The V and J genes are TRBV2 and TRBJ2-7, with TRBD2 matching over 8 bases. Germline assignment: CDR1 SNHLY and CDR2 FYNNEI. The CDR3 extends over 14 amino acids. The junction had 8 bases not matched to a gene; V was cut back by 6 bases and J by 4 bases. The CDR3 is CASSRGAGEYEQYS. Here the CDR3 DNA reads TGTGCCAGCAGCCGGGGAGCGGGAGAATACGAGCAGTACTCC.

This clonotype was detected many times. This sequence joins TRBV5-1 and TRBJ2-2, with no clear D. The CDR3 consists of 16 residues. V gave up 1 base and J gave up 4 bases, with 14 bases separating them. Germline CDR1 SGHRS, CDR2 YFSETQ. DNA for the CDR3: TGCGCCAGCAGCTTGAAGCCGGCAGTCAGCACCGGGGAGCTGTTTTTT. It translates to CASSLKPAVSTGELFF.

At least ten counts were recorded for this clonotype. CDR3 region: CASSLEGVQTTNEKLFF. For the CDR3, the DNA is TGCGCCAGCAGCTTAGAAGGTGTGCAGACAACTAATGAAAAACTGTTTTTT. The rearrangement uses TRBV5-1 and TRBJ1-4, with D uncertain. This CDR3 region has 17 residues. V lost 2 bases, J lost 0 bases, and 14 bases lay in between. Germline V gene data show CDR1 as SGHRS and CDR2 as YFSETQ.

Of note for this clonotype: At one end the junction does not follow the germline gene, possibly because of a read error. The CDR3 loop reads CASSGGGIQETRYF. For the CDR3, the DNA is TGTGCCAGCAGCGGGGGAGGTATCCAAGAGACCCGGTACTTC. This rearrangement joins TRBV9 to TRBJ2-5, with a weak D call TRBD2 (6 bases). The CDR3 consists of 14 residues. Per germline, CDR1 SGDLS and CDR2 YYNGEE. Full variable domain (remainder filled in from reference TRBV9 and TRBJ2-5): DSGVTQTPKHLITATGQRVTLRCSPRSGDLSVYWYQQSLDQGLQFLIQYYNGEERAKGNILERFSAQQFPDLHSELNLSSLELGDSALYFCASSGGGIQETRYFGPGTRLLVL.

The chain recombines TRBV20-1 with TRBJ1-5; D possibly corresponds to TRBD1 (5 bases). The CDR3 runs to 14 residues. Germline-derived CDR1 and CDR2 are DFQATT and SNEGSKA (reference sequence). CDR3 DNA: TGCAGCGCTGCGGGGGAGTGGAGCAATCAGCCCCAGCATTTT. Translation: CSAAGEWSNQPQHF.

The genes are TRBV29-1 and TRBJ2-5; 12 bases align to TRBD2. Germline V gives CDR1 SQVTM, CDR2 ANQGSEA. The CDR3 is 13 residues long. Unmatched junction bases numbered 4, after V lost 4 bases and J lost 7 bases. CDR3 nucleotides: TGCAGCGTTGGGACTAGCGGGAAGGGGACCCAGTACTTC. Protein product: CSVGTSGKGTQYF. The full variable domain, completed using reference TRBV29-1 and TRBJ2-5, is SAVISQKPSRDICQRGTSLTIQCQVDSQVTMMFWYRQQPGQSLTLIATANQGSEATYESGFVIDKFPISRPNLTFSTLTVSNMSPEDSSIYLCSVGTSGKGTQYFGPGTRLLVL.

This clonotype was counted at least ten times. The rearrangement links TRBV12-3 or TRBV12-4 to TRBJ2-5, with a tentative D call TRBD2 (5 bases). The V end was cut by 3 bases, the J end by 5 bases, with 10 bases between. The CDR3 has 13 residues. The CDR3 DNA is TGTGCCAGCAGTTTGGAGACGGGGGAGACCCAGTACTTC. The encoded protein is CASSLETGETQYF.

The CDR3 DNA sequence: TGTGCCAGCAGCGGGACAGGGGGAAACGAGCAGTACTTC. Amino acids: CASSGTGGNEQYF. V is TRBV7-9 and J is TRBJ2-7; TRBD1 aligns across 11 bases. Unmatched junction bases numbered 2, after V lost 5 bases and J lost 5 bases. The germline gives CDR1 SEHNR, CDR2 FQNEAQ (reference sequence). This CDR3 has 13 amino acids. Variable domain in full (rest from reference TRBV7-9 and TRBJ2-7): DTGVSQNPRHKITKRGQNVTFRCDPISEHNRLYWYRQTLGQGPEFLTYFQNEAQLEKSRLLSDRFSAERPKGSFSTLEIQRTEQGDSAMYLCASSGTGGNEQYFGPGTRLTVT.

The rearrangement joins TRBV6-2 or TRBV6-3 to TRBJ1-2; TRBD1 aligns across 9 bases. Trimming at V came to 9 bases and at J to 3 bases, leaving 14 bases not matched to a gene. CDR3 length equals 16 residues. The germline gives CDR1 MNHEY, CDR2 SVGEGT. CDR3 in amino acids: CARVSMGTGHHYGYTF. The CDR3 DNA reads as TGTGCCAGAGTTTCGATGGGGACAGGGCACCACTATGGCTACACCTTC.

This clonotype was seen a handful of times. CDR3 nucleotide sequence: TGCAGTGCTACCTTAGGTGAAAAACTGTTTTTT. Its translation is CSATLGEKLFF. The V gene is TRBV20-1, the J gene TRBJ1-4; D unclear. In germline, CDR1 is DFQATT, CDR2 SNEGSKA (reference sequence). The CDR3 covers 11 residues. The ends were cut back, 4 bases at V and 7 bases at J, with 7 bases in the middle.

This clonotype was picked up a small number of times. The chain carries TRBV28 and TRBJ2-1; a possible D gene is TRBD1 (5 bases). The CDR3 covers 19 residues. Germline V CDR1 and CDR2: MDHEN, SYDVKM. The V gene lost 4 bases and the J gene lost 8 bases, with 30 bases spanning the gap. In DNA form, the CDR3 reads TGTGCCAGCAGTTCACCCGGCGTCAGGGTAATTTCTGAAGTCGATGAGCAGTTCTTC. Protein: CASSSPGVRVISEVDEQFF.

This chain uses TRBV10-1 with TRBJ2-2; D uncertain. The CDR3 consists of 13 residues. CDR1 is WNHNN, CDR2 SYGVQD, per germline (reference sequence). V was pared by 4 bases and J by 5 bases, with 8 bases between. The CDR3 sequence is CASSAVETGELFF. The DNA of the CDR3 is TGCGCCAGCAGTGCTGTAGAGACCGGGGAGCTGTTTTTT.

The J gene is TRBJ1-4, the V gene TRBV14; 7 bases align to TRBD1. The trim removed 4 bases at V and 8 bases at J, leaving 13 bases unmatched. CDR1 and CDR2 from the germline V gene are SGHDN and FVKESK. This CDR3 is built from 16 residues. This CDR3 is CASSRTSGTVREKLFF. The CDR3 nucleotides read TGTGCCAGCAGCCGAACCTCCGGGACAGTAAGAGAAAAACTGTTTTTT.

On this clonotype: A much larger clone differs from this one at a single base, so this may be a read error. V and J are TRBV12-3 or TRBV12-4 and TRBJ2-5, with D unclear. The V end was cut by 5 bases, the J end by 5 bases, with 12 bases between. CDR3 length: 13 amino acids. The CDR3 reads CASSDCSGETQYF. For the CDR3, the DNA is TGTGCCAGCAGTGATTGCAGTGGGGAGACCCAGTACTTC.

This clonotype was observed many times. This chain uses TRBV12-3 or TRBV12-4 with TRBJ2-1; D possibly corresponds to TRBD2 (7 bases). V dropped 3 bases and J dropped 6 bases, with 15 bases sitting between them. The CDR3 runs to 15 residues. The CDR3 region is CASSFRGGHPNEQFF. In DNA, the CDR3 is TGTGCCAGCAGTTTTAGGGGGGGGCACCCCAATGAGCAGTTCTTC.

This chain uses TRBV30 with TRBJ1-1, with D hard to call. The V gene lost 0 bases and the J gene lost 6 bases, with 17 bases spanning the gap. Germline CDR1 GTSNPN, CDR2 SVGIG (reference sequence). The CDR3 length is 15 residues. The CDR3 nucleotides read TGTGCCTGGAGTGTTAACCCGAGTCGCAGGTCTGAAGCTTTCTTT. It yields the protein CAWSVNPSRRSEAFF. The full variable domain, its missing parts supplied by reference TRBV30 and TRBJ1-1, is SQTIHQWPATLVQPVGSPLSLECTVEGTSNPNLYWYRQAAGRGLQLLFYSVGIGQISSEVPQNLSASRPQDRQFILSSKKLLLSDSGFYLCAWSVNPSRRSEAFFGQGTRLTVV.

A remark on this clonotype: A read error may be the cause here, since a much bigger clone is one base away. The rearrangement joins TRBV7-8 to TRBJ1-4; D remains unclear. This CDR3 is built from 16 residues. V lost 2 bases and J lost 9, with 19 bases in between. In germline, CDR1 is SGHVS, CDR2 FQNEAQ. CDR3 loop: CASSLPRARPGKKLFF. The DNA of the CDR3 is TGTGCCAGCAGCTTACCGAGGGCCAGGCCTGGTAAAAAACTGTTTTTT. Filled out from reference TRBV7-8 and TRBJ1-4, the complete variable domain reads GAGVSQSPRYKVAKRGQDVALRCDPISGHVSLFWYQQALGQGPEFLTYFQNEAQLDKSGLPSDRFFAERPEGSVSTLKIQRTQQEDSAVYLCASSLPRARPGKKLFFGSGTQLSVL.

This clonotype occurred many times. The chain links TRBV30 to TRBJ1-5; D call uncertain. Germline values: CDR1 GTSNPN, CDR2 SVGIG (reference sequence). CDR3 size: 13 residues. Trimming removed 0 bases at V and 4 bases at J, with 7 bases between. CDR3 sequence reads: CAWSVGVNQPQHF. The CDR3, as DNA: TGTGCCTGGAGTGTAGGAGTTAATCAGCCCCAGCATTTT.